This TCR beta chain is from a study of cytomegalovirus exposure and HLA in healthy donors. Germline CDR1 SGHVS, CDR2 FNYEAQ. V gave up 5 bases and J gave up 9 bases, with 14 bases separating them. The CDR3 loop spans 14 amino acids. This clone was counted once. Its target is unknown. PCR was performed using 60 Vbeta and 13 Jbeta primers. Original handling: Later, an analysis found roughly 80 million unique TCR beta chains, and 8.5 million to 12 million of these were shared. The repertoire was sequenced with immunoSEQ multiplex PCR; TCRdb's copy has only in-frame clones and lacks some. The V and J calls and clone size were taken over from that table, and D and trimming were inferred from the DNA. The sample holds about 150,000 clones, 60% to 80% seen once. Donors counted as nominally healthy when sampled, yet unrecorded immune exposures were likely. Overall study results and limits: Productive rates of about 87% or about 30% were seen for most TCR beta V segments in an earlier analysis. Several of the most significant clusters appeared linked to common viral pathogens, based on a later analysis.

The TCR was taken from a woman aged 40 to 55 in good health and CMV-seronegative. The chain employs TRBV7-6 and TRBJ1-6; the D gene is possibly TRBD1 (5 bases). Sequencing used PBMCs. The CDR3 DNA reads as TGTGCCAGCAGCCTGGGGCCTACTCCTTCACCCCTCCACTTT. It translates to CASSLGPTPSPLHF.